The following is a T cell receptor (beta chain) sequence with its context. Per the germline V gene, CDR1 is SNHLY and CDR2 is FYNNEI. After removal of 10 bases from V and 2 bases from J, the junction contained 9 bases not matched to a gene. The CDR3 has 14 amino acids. It was with random hexamers that roughly 0.5 to 1 ug RNA was reverse transcribed. Across 54 Vbeta and 13 Jbeta, immunoSEQ multiplex PCR amplified TCR beta CDR3. MiXCR, applied by TCRdb to the immunoSEQ multiplex PCR reads, yields one record per CDR3 protein. The sample yields 130,000 or so distinct CDR3 sequences, about 93% seen once. Purification of the CD8+ and CD4+ T cells relied on negative isolation, and TEMRA cells underwent FACS enrichment. The sample comes from a study of CD8 T cells in Susac syndrome.

The J gene is TRBJ2-3, the V gene TRBV2; 7 bases line up with TRBD2. Sequencing used CD4+ T cells from PBMCs. The receptor's source is a human donor in good health. This CDR3 is CANREREPTDTQYF. In DNA, the CDR3 is TGTGCCAACCGGGAGCGGGAACCCACAGATACGCAGTATTTT.